The present TCR beta chain was sequenced within a study of CD8+ T cells in alopecia areata. In the study overall: Twice a day, 5 to 10 mg of oral tofacitinib was administered to treated patients.

It was from PBMCs that CD4+ and CD8+ T cells were sorted. Study outcomes and limitations: Higher clonality than in normal scalp was seen in lesional scalp, especially alopecia totalis/universalis. Mice showed clearer TCR sharing than patients did, a gap that was possibly HLA-related.

cDNA prepared by RNA extraction and subsequent reverse transcription served as the template for sequencing. Measured with immunoSEQ multiplex PCR; TCRdb has only the in-frame clones, and not every one. The profile covers 150,000 or so clones, with about 60% appearing a single time and around 6% taken by the ten largest. CDR3 length equals 17 residues. Looked up from germline, CDR1 is GTSNPN and CDR2 is SVGIG (reference sequence). V was pared by 2 bases and J by 2 bases, with 8 bases of the junction left unmatched. Turning to this clone: Its matching antigen is unknown.

The chain is built from TRBV30 and TRBJ2-1, with 11 bases matching TRBD2. The TCR comes from a human donor with alopecia areata. The sample in question was CD4+ T cells sorted from blood, obtained at week 0. The chain's CDR3 is CAWSPPLAGGPYNEQFF. Written as DNA, the CDR3 is TGTGCCTGGAGTCCACCATTAGCGGGGGGGCCCTACAATGAGCAGTTCTTC.